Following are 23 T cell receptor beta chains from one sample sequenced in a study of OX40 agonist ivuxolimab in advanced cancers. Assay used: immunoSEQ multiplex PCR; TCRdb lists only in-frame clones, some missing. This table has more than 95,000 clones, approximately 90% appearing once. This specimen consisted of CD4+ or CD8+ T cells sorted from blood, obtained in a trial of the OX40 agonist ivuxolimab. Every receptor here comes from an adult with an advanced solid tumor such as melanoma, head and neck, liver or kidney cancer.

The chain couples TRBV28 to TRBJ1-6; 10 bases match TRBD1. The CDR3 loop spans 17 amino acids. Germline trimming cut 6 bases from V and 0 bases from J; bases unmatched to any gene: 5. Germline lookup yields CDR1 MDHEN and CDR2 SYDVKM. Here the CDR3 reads CASRTGGMSSYNSPLHF. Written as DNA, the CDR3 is TGTGCCAGCAGGACAGGGGGCATGAGCTCCTATAATTCACCCCTCCACTTT.

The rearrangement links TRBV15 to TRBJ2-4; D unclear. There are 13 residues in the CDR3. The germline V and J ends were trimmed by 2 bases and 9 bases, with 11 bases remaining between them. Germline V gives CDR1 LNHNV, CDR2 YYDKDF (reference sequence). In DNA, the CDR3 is TGTGCCACCAGCAGACCCCACACGGTCATTCAGTACTTC. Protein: CATSRPHTVIQYF.

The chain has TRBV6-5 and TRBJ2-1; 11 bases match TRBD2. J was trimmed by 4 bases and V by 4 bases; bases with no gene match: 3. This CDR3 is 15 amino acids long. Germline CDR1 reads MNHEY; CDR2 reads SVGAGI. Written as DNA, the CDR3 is TGTGCCAGCAGTTCGACTAGCGGGGTGTACAATGAGCAGTTCTTC. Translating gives CASSSTSGVYNEQFF.

CDR3 loop: CATKWDRGHEQYF. For the CDR3, the DNA is TGTGCCACCAAGTGGGACAGGGGCCACGAGCAGTACTTC. This rearrangement joins TRBV2 to TRBJ2-7, with TRBD1 matching 10 bases. This CDR3 comprises 13 residues. Losses at the gene ends were 10 bases for V and 5 bases for J; bases not matched to a gene: 8. Per germline, CDR1 SNHLY and CDR2 FYNNEI.

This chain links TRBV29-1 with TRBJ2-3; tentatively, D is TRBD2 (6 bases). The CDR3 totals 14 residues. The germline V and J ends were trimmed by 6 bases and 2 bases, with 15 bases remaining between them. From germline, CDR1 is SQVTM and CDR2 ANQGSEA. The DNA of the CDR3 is TGCAGCGTGCTCCGGGAGAGGGTCACAGATACGCAGTATTTT. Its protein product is CSVLRERVTDTQYF.

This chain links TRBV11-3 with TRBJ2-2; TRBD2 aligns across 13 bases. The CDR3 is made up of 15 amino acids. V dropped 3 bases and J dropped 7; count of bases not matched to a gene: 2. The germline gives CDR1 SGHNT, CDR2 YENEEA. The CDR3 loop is CASSLGLAGNGELFF. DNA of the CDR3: TGTGCCAGCAGCTTGGGACTAGCGGGGAACGGGGAGCTGTTTTTT.

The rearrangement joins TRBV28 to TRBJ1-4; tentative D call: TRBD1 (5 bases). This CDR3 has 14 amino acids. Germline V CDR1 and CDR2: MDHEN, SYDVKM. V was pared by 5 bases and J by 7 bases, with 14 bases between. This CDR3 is CASSGGTLGEKLFF. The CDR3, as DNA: TGTGCCAGCAGTGGGGGGACGTTGGGTGAAAAACTGTTTTTT.

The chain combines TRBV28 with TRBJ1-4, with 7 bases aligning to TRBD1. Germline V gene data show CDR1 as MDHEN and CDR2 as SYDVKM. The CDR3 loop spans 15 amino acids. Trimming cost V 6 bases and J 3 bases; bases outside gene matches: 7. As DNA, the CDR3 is TGTGCCAGCAGATCCGGGACAGCATCTAATGAAAAACTGTTTTTT. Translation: CASRSGTASNEKLFF.

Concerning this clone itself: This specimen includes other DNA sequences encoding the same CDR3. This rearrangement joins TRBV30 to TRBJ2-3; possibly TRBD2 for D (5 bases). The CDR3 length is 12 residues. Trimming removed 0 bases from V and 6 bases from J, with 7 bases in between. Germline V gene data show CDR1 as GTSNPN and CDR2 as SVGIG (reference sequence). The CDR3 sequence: CAWSVRGDTQYF. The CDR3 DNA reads TGTGCCTGGAGTGTACGAGGGGATACGCAGTATTTT. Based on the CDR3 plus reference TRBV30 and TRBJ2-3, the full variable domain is SQTIHQWPATLVQPVGSPLSLECTVEGTSNPNLYWYRQAAGRGLQLLFYSVGIGQISSEVPQNLSASRPQDRQFILSSKKLLLSDSGFYLCAWSVRGDTQYFGPGTRLTVL.

CDR3 bases: TGTGCCAGCATGTGGGACGCTGAAGCTTTCTTT. Amino acids: CASMWDAEAFF. This chain connects TRBV9 to TRBJ1-1; the D gene is possibly TRBD1 (5 bases). The CDR3 has 11 residues. CDR1 and CDR2 (germline): SGDLS, YYNGEE. Trimming took 6 bases from V and 6 from J, leaving 9 bases between them.

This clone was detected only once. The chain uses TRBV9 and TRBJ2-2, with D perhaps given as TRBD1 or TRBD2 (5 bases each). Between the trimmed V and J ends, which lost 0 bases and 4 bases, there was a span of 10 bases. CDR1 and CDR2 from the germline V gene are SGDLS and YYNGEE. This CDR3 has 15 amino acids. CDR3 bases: TGTGCCAGCAGCGTAGACGGGGCGGGCACCGGGGAGCTGTTTTTT. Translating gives CASSVDGAGTGELFF.

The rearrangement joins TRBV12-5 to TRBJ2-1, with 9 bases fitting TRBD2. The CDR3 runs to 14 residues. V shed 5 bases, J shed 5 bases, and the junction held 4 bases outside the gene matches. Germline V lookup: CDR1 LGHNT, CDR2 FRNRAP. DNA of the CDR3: TGTGCTAGTGGTCATAGCGGGGGCCACAATGAGCAGTTCTTC. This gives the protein CASGHSGGHNEQFF.

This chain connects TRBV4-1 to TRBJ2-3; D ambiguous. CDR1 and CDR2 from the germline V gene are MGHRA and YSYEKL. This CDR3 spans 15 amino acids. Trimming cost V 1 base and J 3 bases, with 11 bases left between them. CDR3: CASSQGPPRTDTQYF. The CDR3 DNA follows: TGCGCCAGCAGCCAAGGACCCCCCCGGACAGATACGCAGTATTTT.

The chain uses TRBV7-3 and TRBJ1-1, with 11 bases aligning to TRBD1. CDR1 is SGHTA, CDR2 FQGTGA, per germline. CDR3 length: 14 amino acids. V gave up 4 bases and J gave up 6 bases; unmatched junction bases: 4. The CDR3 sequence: CASSSQGQGAEAFF. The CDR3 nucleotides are TGTGCCAGCAGCTCACAGGGACAGGGGGCTGAAGCTTTCTTT.

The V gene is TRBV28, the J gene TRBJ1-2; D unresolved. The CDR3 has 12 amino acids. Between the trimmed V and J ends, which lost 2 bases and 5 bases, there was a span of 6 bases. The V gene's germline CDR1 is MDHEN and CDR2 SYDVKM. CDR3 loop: CASSLAKYGYTF. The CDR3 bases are TGTGCCAGCAGTTTAGCCAAGTATGGCTACACCTTC.

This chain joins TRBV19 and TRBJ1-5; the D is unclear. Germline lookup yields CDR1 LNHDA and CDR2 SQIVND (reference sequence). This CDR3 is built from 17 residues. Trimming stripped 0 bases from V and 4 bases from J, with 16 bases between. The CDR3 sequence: CASSIDPSNPGNQPQHF. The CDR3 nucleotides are TGTGCCAGTAGTATAGATCCGAGTAATCCGGGTAATCAGCCCCAGCATTTT.

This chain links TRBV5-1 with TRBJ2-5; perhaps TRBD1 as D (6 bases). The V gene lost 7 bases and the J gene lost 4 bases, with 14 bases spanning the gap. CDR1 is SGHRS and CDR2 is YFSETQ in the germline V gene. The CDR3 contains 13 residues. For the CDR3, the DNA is TGCGCCAGCGGAACAGGGAATGGAGAGACCCAGTACTTC. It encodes CASGTGNGETQYF.

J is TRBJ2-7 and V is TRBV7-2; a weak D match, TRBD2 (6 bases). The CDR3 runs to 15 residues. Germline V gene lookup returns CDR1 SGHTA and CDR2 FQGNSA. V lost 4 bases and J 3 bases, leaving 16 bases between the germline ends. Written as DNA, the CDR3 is TGTGCCAGCAGCTCTCCTCCGGGCGGGATCTACGAGCAGTACTTC. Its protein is CASSSPPGGIYEQYF. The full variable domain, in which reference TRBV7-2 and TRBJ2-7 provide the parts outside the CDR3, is GAGVSQSPSNKVTEKGKDVELRCDPISGHTALYWYRQSLGQGLEFLIYFQGNSAPDKSGLPSDRFSAERTGGSVSTLTIQRTQQEDSAVYLCASSSPPGGIYEQYFGPGTRLTVT.

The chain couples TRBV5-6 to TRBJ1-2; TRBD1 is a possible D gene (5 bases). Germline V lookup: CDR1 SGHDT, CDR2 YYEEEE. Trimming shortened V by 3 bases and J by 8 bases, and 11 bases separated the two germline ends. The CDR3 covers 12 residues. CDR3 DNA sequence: TGTGCCAGCAGCTACGGGGGAGGGGGCTACACCTTC. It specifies CASSYGGGGYTF.

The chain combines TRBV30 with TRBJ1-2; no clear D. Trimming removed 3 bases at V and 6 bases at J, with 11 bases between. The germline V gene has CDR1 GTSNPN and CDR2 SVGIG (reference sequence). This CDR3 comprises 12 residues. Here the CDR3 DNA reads TGTGCCTGGAGCCCGGTAGGCCATGGCTACACCTTC. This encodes CAWSPVGHGYTF.

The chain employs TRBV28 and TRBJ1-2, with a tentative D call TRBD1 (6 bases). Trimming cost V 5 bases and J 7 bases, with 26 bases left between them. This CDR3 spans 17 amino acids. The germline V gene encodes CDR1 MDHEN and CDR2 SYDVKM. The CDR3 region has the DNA TGTGCCAGCAGTCCGACACAAGGACAAACAGGGTGGAGTGGCTACACCTTC. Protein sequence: CASSPTQGQTGWSGYTF.

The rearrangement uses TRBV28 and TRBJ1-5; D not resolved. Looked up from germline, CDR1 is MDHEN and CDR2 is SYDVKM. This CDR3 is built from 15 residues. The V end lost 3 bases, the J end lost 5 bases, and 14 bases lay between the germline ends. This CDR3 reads CASSFLADGYQPQHF. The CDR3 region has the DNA TGTGCCAGCAGTTTTCTTGCGGACGGTTATCAGCCCCAGCATTTT.

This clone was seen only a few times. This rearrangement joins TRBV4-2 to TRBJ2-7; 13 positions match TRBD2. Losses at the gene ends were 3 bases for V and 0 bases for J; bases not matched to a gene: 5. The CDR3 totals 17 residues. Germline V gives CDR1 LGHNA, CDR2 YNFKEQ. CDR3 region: CASSHSGTSGASYEQYF. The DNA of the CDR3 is TGTGCCAGCAGCCATTCTGGGACTAGCGGGGCCTCCTACGAGCAGTACTTC.